This T cell receptor (beta chain) was found in a study of shared clonotypes between healthy human individuals (TCRdb year 2020). With respect to the entire study: A couple of women and a few men aged 18 to 49 years were included in the cohort. For each donor, CD4 naive and CD4 memory were each given three plates, CD8 naive was given two plates, and CD8 memory was given one plate. The study deeply sequenced blood TCR repertoires of several healthy adults to estimate repertoire size and the extent of clonotype sharing between individuals. To increase sequencing depth and limit assay-specific biases, TCR repertoire library preparation and sequencing were carried out by different laboratories using diverse techniques. Between about 0.8 and 8.9 billion PBMCs per donor were obtained by leukapheresis. The investigation overall reported the following: Naive subsets generally had larger estimated clonotype richness than memory subsets did. Incomplete sequencing was indicated by rarefaction of sorted-subset datasets, despite the large sequencing depth. Compared with non-shared clonotypes, clonotypes shared by all four sorted-subset donors had higher generation probabilities. Pairwise subsampling indicated that sequencing depth was expected to affect the degree of clonotype sharing among donors. Across a few donors, around 5% of naive CD4, roughly 3.5% of naive CD8, roughly 2.3% of memory CD4, and roughly 0.4% of memory CD8 clonotypes were shared. Sampling was limited to blood, and TCR repertoires in tissue likely differ from TCR repertoires in blood. Because the study included a small number of donors, the genetic and exposure-history diversity represented was limited.

TCR CDR3 regions were amplified from genomic DNA by multiplex PCR using the deep immunoSEQ assay. Extracted genomic DNA from each cell subset was spread evenly across all wells of several immunoSEQ 96-well plates, with each plate serving as a replicate. For sorted subsets, about 200 ng genomic DNA, equal to tens of thousands of T cell genomes, was loaded into each replicate PCR. The purified libraries were quantified using a Qubit 3.0 fluorometer, sized with a Bioanalyzer 2100, and then quantified again using the KAPA Library Quantification kit. Every immunoSEQ 96-well plate was sequenced on a separate single-read 150-cycle Illumina NextSeq 550 flow cell. As for how the authors treated the data: Because the immunoSEQ output included only junctional sequences and no quality scores, the filtering could not be the same as the filtering used for full-length reads. Sequences were annotated with PyIR, a Python wrapper for IgBLAST v1.9, and V/J genes and CDR3 were assigned using IMGT germline references. Reads with weak V/J assignments (E-value above 1e-6), missing CDR3, stop codons, out-of-frame junctions, or ambiguous translated residues were removed. V3J clonotypes were defined by identical inferred V gene, J gene, and CDR3 amino acid sequence. To compute the percentage overlap between repertoires, the number of shared unique clonotypes was divided by the size of the smaller repertoire. Richness of each repertoire was evaluated using RTK rarefaction, the Chao1 estimator, and Recon v2.1 estimates of unobserved clonotypes. For all TCRbeta clonotypes obtained by the gDNA method from a handful of donors, generation probabilities were computed with OLGA. Here the immuneACCESS table is served through TCRdb, limited to in-frame sequences with V and J called. Missing clones are a known gap in these copies; in checked studies unresolved V genes cover under half, and the rest lacks a known reason. V and J calls and clone size come straight from that table; D and trimming were deduced from the DNA. The sample records around 700,000 clones, under 95% of which are singletons. The ten largest account for approximately 24% of the sample.

CDR1 and CDR2, looked up from the germline V gene, are MGHDK and SYGVNS. The CDR3 measures 15 amino acids from cysteine to phenylalanine. Just CDR3 DNA is preserved here, 45 bases in frame from base 1. V and J lose 0 bases and 5 bases, and a span of 13 bases separates them. CD8 naive samples were obtained by positive selection for CCR7 among CD45RO-negative cells, yielding a CD45RA+CCR7+ population from which TemRA cells were excluded. The donors were healthy, HIV-negative adults with no recently reported acute infections or vaccinations. Every donor was a Caucasian adult residing in Nashville, Tennessee, USA. Blood was collected by leukapheresis, and PBMCs were isolated by Ficoll-Histopaque density gradient centrifugation and then cryopreserved in liquid nitrogen vapor phase. Analytical flow cytometry was used to check the purity and quantity of every magnetically sorted T cell population. Genomic DNA was isolated from every sorted fraction and measured by UV absorbance on a Nanodrop 2000c.

In this sample, this clone turned up once. This clone's antigen is unknown. Within one base of it there is no much larger clone, and no base qualities were kept. The sequenced material came from naive CD8+ T cells sorted from blood. Taken with the paper, the label for cell subset or site translates to: CD45RA+CCR7+. The source of this sequence is a man younger than 45 in good health. Recombination connected TRBV25-1 to TRBJ1-1, and perhaps TRBD1 as D gene, on 5 matching bases. The CDR3 reads as follows: CASSEYNQGRTEAFF. At the DNA level, the sequence is TGTGCCAGCAGTGAATATAACCAGGGTAGGACTGAAGCTTTCTTT.